This T cell receptor beta chain was recorded in a study of vaccination and CD4 T cells after COVID-19. Study-wide background: Post-vaccine sample collection happened at a median of 72 days after dose two, ranging 14 to 241. Treatment of control cultures consisted of a CEFX pool, an HIV-1 Nef pool, or no peptide.

CDR3 length equals 13 residues. The germline V gene encodes CDR1 DFQATT and CDR2 SNEGSKA (reference sequence). Trimming took 6 bases from V and 4 from J, leaving 13 bases between them. The Oncomine TCR Beta short-read assay was applied to DNA of cultured CD4+ T cells. The genomic DNA was obtained from cultured CD4+ T cells by extraction with the QIAamp micro DNA kit. TCRdb ran MiXCR on the PCR reads and lists one entry per CDR3 protein. Found here are around 10,000 distinct CDR3 sequences, around three fifths of them singletons; the top ten hold over 15%. This clonotype is termed medium-sized. Its target is not known. Treatment described: approximately 9-day PBMC culture with coronavirus spike peptide pools or control peptides (ViraFEST assay). Positive PCR dates covered March to December 2020, before US Alpha, Beta and Delta variants.

The source material was CD4+ T cells from blood, cultured in vitro. The TCR comes from a human donor who had recovered from COVID-19. This chain uses TRBV20-1 with TRBJ1-5; tentatively, D is TRBD1 (5 bases). CDR3 sequence (DNA): TGCAGTGCGGCTACAGGACGTAATCAGCCCCAGCATTTT. It encodes CSAATGRNQPQHF.